Listed here is a single TCR beta chain. These data come from a study of T cell responses to AZD1222 COVID-19 vaccine. Trimming took 0 bases from V and 1 from J, leaving 8 bases between them. The germline gives CDR1 SGHDT, CDR2 YYEEEE. The CDR3 covers 14 residues. Assay: immunoSEQ multiplex PCR; the TCRdb copy retains only in-frame clones and omits some. The data hold approximately 170,000 clones, with just over 90% observed a single time. The chain carries TRBV5-6 and TRBJ2-7; no clear D gene. The starting material was peripheral blood, obtained 28 days after the second AZD1222 dose. This clonotype was obtained from an adult who received the AZD1222 COVID-19 vaccine. CDR3 sequence reads: CASSLGQRSYEQYF. The CDR3 DNA reads as TGTGCCAGCAGCTTGGGTCAACGATCCTACGAGCAGTACTTC.